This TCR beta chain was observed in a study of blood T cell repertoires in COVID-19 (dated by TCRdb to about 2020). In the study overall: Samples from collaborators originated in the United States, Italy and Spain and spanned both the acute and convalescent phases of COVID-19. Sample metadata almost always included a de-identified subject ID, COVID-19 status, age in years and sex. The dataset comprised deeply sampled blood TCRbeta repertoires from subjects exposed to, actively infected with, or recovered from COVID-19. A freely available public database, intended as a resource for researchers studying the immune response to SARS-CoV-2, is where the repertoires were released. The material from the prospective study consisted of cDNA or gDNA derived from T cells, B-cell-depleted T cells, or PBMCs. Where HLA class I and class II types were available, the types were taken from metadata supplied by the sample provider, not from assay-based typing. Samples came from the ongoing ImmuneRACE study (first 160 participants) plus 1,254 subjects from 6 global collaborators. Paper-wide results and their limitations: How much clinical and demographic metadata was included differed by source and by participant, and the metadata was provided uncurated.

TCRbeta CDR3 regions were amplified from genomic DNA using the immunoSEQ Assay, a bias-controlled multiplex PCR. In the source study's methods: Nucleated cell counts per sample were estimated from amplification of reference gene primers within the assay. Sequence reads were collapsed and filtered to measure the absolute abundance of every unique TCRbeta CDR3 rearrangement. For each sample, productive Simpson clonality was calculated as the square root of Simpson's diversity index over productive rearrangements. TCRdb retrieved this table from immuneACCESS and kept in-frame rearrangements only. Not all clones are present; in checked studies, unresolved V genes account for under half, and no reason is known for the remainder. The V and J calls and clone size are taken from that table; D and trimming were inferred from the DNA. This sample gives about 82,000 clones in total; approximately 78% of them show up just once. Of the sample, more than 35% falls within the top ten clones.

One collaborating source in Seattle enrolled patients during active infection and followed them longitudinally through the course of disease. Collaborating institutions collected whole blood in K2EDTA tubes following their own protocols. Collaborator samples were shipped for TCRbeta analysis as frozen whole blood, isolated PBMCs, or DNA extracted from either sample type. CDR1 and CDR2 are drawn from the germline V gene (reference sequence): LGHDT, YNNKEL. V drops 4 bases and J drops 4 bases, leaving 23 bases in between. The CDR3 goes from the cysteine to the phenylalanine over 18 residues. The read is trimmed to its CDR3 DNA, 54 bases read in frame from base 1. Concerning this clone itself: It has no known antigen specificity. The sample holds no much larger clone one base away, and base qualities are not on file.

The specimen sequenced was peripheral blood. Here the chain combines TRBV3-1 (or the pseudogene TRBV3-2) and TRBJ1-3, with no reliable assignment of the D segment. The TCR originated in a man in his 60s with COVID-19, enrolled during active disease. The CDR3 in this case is CASSLSREGRRSGNTIYF. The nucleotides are TGTGCCAGCAGCCTCTCAAGGGAAGGGAGGAGGTCCGGAAACACCATATATTTT.